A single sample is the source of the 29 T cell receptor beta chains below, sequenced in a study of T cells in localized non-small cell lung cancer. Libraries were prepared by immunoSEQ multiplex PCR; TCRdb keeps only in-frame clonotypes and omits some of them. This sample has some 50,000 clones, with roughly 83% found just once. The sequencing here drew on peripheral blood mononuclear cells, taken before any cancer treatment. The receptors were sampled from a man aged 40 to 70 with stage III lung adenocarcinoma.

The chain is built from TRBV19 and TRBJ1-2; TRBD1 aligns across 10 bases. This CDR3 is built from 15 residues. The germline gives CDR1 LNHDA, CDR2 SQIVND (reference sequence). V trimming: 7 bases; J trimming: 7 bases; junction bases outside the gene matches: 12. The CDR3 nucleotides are TGTGCCAGTATAGGTGTAGGACAGGGGGAACGTGGCTACACCTTC. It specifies CASIGVGQGERGYTF.

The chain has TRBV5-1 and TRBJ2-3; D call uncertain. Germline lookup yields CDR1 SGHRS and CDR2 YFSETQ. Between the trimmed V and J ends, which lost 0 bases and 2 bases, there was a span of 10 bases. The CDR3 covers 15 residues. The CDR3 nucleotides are TGCGCCAGCAGCTTGGGAAGCCGACCCACAGATACGCAGTATTTT. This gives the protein CASSLGSRPTDTQYF.

The CDR3: CASSGTGHTGELFF. The CDR3 DNA is TGTGCCAGCAGCGGTACAGGGCACACCGGGGAGCTGTTTTTT. This chain joins TRBV5-6 and TRBJ2-2, with TRBD1 as a possible D gene (6 bases). Germline loops: CDR1 SGHDT, CDR2 YYEEEE. The CDR3 length is 14 residues. The V end was cut by 4 bases, the J end by 3 bases, with 10 bases between.

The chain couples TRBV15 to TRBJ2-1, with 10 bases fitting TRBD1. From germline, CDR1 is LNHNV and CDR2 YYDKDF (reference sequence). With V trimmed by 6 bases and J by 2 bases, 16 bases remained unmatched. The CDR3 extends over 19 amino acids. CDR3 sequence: CATRGSGTGEIGPYNEQFF. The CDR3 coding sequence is TGTGCCACCAGAGGATCCGGGACAGGGGAGATTGGGCCCTACAATGAGCAGTTCTTC.

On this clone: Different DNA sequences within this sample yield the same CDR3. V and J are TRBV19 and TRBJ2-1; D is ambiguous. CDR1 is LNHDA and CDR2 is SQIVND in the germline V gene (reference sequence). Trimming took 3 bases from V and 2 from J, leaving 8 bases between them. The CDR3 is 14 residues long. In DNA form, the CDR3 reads TGTGCCAGTAGTATCGGTGTAGCCTACAATGAGCAGTTCTTC. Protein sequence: CASSIGVAYNEQFF.

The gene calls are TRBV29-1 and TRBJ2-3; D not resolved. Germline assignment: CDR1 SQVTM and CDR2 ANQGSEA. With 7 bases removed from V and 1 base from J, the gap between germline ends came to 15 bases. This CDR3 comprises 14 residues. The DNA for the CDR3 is TGCAGCGCCGAGGACGGGCTTGGCACAGATACGCAGTATTTT. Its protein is CSAEDGLGTDTQYF.

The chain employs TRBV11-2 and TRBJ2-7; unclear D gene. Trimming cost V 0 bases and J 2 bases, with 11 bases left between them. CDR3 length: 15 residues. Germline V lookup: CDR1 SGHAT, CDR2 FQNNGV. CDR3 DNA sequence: TGTGCCAGCAGCTTAGATCTGGCCGGAACCTACGAGCAGTACTTC. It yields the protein CASSLDLAGTYEQYF.

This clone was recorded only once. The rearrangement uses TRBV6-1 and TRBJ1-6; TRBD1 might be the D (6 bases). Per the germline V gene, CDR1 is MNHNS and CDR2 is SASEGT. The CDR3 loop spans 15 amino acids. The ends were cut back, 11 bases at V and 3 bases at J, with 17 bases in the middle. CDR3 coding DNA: TGTGCCGCTCAAGAGGGGGTAAACTATAATTCACCCCTCCACTTT. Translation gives CAAQEGVNYNSPLHF.

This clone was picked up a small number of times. CDR3 region: CASRVTSGPPYNEQFF. DNA for the CDR3: TGTGCCAGCAGAGTGACTAGCGGCCCCCCTTACAATGAGCAGTTCTTC. The J gene is TRBJ2-1, the V gene TRBV2; 9 positions match TRBD2. The V segment lost 6 bases and the J segment 4 bases; nucleotides outside the gene matches: 10. There are 16 residues in the CDR3. Germline-derived CDR1 and CDR2 are SNHLY and FYNNEI.

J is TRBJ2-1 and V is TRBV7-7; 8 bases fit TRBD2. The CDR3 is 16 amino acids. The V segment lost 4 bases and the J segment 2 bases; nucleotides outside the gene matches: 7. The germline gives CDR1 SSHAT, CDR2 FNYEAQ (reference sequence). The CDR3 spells CASSSSSGSPYNEQFF. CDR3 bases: TGTGCCAGCAGCTCCTCTAGCGGGTCCCCCTACAATGAGCAGTTCTTC.

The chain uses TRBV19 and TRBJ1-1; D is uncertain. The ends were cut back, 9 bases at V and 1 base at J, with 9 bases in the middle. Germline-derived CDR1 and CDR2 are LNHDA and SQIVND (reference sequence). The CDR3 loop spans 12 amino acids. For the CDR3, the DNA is TGTGCCAGCCGCGACCCGAACACTGAAGCTTTCTTT. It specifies CASRDPNTEAFF.

In DNA form, the CDR3 reads TGCGCCAGCAGCCAGGAGGGGGCTGGGTATAATTCACCCCTCCACTTT. Its translation is CASSQEGAGYNSPLHF. V and J are TRBV4-3 and TRBJ1-6; TRBD1 matches at 7 bases. CDR3 length equals 16 residues. The trim removed 3 bases at V and 4 bases at J, leaving 6 bases unmatched. The germline V gene has CDR1 LGHNA and CDR2 YSLEER.

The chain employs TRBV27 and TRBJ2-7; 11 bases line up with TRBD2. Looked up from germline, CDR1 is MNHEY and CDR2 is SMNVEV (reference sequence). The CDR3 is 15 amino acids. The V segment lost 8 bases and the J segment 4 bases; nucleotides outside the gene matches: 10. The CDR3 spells CASAPWGTSGYEQYF. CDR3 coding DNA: TGTGCCAGCGCTCCCTGGGGGACTAGCGGATACGAGCAGTACTTC.

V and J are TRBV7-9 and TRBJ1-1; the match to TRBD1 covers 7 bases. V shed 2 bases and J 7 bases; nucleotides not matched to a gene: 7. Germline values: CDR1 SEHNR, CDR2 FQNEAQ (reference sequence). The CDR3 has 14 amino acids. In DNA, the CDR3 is TGTGCCAGCAGCTTATCCGGACAGGTCTTTGAAGCTTTCTTT. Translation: CASSLSGQVFEAFF.

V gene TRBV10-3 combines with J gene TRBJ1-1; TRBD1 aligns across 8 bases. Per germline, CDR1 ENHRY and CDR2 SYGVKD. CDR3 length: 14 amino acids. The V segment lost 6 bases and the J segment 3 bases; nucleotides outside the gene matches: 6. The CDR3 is CAIRTTGVDTEAFF. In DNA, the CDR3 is TGTGCCATCAGAACGACAGGGGTGGACACTGAAGCTTTCTTT.

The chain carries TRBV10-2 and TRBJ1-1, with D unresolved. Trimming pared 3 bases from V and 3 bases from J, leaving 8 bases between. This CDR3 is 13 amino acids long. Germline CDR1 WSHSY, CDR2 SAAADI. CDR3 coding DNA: TGCGCCAGCAGTGACGGACGGCACACTGAAGCTTTCTTT. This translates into CASSDGRHTEAFF.

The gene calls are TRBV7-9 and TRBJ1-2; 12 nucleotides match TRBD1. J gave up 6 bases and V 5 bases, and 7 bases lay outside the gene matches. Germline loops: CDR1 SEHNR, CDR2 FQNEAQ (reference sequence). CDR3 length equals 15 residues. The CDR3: CASSIGTGGFDGYTF. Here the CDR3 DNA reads TGTGCCAGCAGCATAGGGACAGGGGGCTTCGATGGCTACACCTTC.

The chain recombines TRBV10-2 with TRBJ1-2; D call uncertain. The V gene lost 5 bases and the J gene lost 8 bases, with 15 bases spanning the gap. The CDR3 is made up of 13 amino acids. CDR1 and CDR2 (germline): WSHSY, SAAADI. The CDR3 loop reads CASSLRTEGGYTF. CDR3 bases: TGCGCCAGCAGTCTTAGGACCGAAGGGGGCTACACCTTC.

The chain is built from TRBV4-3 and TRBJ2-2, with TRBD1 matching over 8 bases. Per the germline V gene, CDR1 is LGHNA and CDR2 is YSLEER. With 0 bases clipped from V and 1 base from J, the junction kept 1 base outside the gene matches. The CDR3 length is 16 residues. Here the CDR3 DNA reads TGCGCCAGCAGCCAAGACGGACAGGGGAACACCGGGGAGCTGTTTTTT. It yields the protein CASSQDGQGNTGELFF.

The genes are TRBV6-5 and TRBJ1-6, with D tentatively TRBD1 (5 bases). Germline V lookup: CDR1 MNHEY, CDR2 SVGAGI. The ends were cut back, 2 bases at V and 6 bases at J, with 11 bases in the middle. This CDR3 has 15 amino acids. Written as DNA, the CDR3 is TGTGCCAGCAGTTACCTCCAGGGCTTTAATTCACCCCTCCACTTT. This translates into CASSYLQGFNSPLHF.

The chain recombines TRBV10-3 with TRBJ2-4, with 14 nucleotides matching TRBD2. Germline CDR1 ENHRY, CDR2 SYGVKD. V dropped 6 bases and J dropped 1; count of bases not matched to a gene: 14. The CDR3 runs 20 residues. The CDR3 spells CAIRTGLAGVRLMAKNIQYF. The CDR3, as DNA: TGTGCCATCAGAACGGGACTAGCGGGGGTTCGCCTTATGGCCAAAAACATTCAGTACTTC.

CDR3 coding DNA: TGTGCCAGCAGCTTGATGACTAGCCGACACGAGCAGTACTTC. The encoded protein is CASSLMTSRHEQYF. The chain has TRBV5-7 and TRBJ2-7; 7 nucleotides line up with TRBD2. TRBV5-7 is given ORF status, its function remaining uncertain. The CDR3 contains 14 residues. Germline trimming cut 1 base from V and 5 bases from J; bases unmatched to any gene: 6.

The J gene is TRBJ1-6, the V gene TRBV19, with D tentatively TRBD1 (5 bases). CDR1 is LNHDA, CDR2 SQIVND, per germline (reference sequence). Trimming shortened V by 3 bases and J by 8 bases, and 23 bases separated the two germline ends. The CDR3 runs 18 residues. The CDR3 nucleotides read TGTGCCAGTAGTATGTGGGACGGCTTTGGGGTGGATTATTCACCCCTCCACTTT. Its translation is CASSMWDGFGVDYSPLHF.

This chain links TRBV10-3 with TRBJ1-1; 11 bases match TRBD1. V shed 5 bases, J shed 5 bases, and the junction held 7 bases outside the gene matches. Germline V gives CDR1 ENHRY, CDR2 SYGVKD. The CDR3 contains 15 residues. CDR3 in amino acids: CAISSPGQGETEAFF. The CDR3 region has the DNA TGTGCCATCAGTAGTCCGGGACAGGGGGAGACTGAAGCTTTCTTT.

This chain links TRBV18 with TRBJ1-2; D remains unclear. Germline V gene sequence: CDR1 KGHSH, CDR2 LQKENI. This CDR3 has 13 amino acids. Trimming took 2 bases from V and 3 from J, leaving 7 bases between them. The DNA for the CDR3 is TGTGCCAGCTCACCATTGGATTACTATGGCTACACCTTC. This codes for CASSPLDYYGYTF.

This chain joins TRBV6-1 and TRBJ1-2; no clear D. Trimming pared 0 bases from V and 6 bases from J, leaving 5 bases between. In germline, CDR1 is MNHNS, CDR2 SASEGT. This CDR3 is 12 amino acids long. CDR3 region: CASSEAFNGYTF. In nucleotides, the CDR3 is TGTGCCAGCAGTGAAGCGTTTAATGGCTACACCTTC.

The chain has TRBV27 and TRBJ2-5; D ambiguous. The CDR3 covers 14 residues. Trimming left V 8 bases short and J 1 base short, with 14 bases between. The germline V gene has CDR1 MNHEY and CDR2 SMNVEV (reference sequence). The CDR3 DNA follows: TGTGCCAGCGCCACTGGCGCCGTCCAAGAGACCCAGTACTTC. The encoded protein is CASATGAVQETQYF.

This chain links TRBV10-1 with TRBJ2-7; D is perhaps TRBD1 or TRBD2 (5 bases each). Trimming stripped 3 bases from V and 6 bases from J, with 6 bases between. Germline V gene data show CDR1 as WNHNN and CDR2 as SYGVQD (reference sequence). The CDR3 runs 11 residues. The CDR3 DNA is TGCGCCAGCAGTGATGGGGGCGAGCAGTACTTC. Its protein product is CASSDGGEQYF.

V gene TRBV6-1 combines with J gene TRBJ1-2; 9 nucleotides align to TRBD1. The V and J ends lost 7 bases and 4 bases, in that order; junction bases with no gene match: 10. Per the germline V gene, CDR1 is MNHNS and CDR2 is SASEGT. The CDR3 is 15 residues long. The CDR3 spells CASTPPGQGSYGYTF. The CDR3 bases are TGTGCCAGCACCCCTCCGGGACAGGGTAGCTATGGCTACACCTTC.